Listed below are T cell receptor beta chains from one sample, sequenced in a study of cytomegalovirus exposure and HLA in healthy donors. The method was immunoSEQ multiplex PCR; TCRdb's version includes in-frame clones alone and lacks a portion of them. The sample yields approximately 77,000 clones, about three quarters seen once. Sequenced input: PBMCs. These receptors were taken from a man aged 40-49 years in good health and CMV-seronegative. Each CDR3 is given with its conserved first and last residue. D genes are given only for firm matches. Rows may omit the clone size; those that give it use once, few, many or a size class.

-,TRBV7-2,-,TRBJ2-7,CASSPKGVGTLYEQYF,TGTGCCAGCAGCCCGAAGGGGGTAGGGACCTTATACGAGCAGTACTTC
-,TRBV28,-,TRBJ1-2,CASSLSQVSYYGYTF,TGTGCCAGCAGTTTATCACAGGTTTCCTACTATGGCTACACCTTC
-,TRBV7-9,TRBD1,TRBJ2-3,CASSPVRGDRAMTDTQYF,TGTGCCAGCAGCCCAGTTAGGGGAGACAGGGCCATGACAGATACGCAGTATTTT
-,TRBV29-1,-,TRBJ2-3,CSVAARETGPPDTQYF,TGCAGCGTCGCGGCTCGCGAGACAGGACCTCCAGATACGCAGTATTTT
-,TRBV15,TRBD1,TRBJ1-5,CATSREGTGDQPQHF,TGTGCCACCAGCAGAGAGGGGACAGGGGATCAGCCCCAGCATTTT
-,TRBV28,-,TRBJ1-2,CASSPKRGYGYTF,TGTGCCAGCAGCCCCAAAAGAGGCTATGGCTACACCTTC
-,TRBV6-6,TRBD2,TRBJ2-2,CASRRTSRNTGELFF,TGTGCCAGCAGGCGGACTAGCAGGAACACCGGGGAGCTGTTTTTT
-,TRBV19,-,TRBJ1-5,CASSRPDRNQPQHF,TGTGCCAGTAGTAGACCTGACAGGAATCAGCCCCAGCATTTT
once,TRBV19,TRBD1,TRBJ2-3,CASSILQGLKTVVGTDTQYF,TGTGCCAGTAGTATACTACAGGGGCTTAAAACGGTCGTGGGCACAGATACGCAGTATTTT
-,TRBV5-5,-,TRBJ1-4,CASNRDLNEKLFF,TGTGCCAGCAACAGGGACCTTAATGAAAAACTGTTTTTT
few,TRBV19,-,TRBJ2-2,CASSMGAGELFF,TGTGCCAGTAGTATGGGCGCCGGGGAGCTGTTTTTT
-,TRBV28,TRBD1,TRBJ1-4,CASSLVQGYEKLFF,TGTGCCAGCAGTTTGGTACAGGGGTATGAAAAACTGTTTTTT
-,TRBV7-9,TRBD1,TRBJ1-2,CASSSTDRDPPNYGYTF,TGTGCCAGCAGCTCCACGGACAGGGACCCACCTAACTATGGCTACACCTTC
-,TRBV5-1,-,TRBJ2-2,CASSPLGSGDTGELFF,TGCGCCAGCAGCCCCTTGGGTAGCGGTGACACCGGGGAGCTGTTTTTT
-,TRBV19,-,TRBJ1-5,CASGPTGFNQPQHF,TGTGCCTCGGGTCCGACTGGATTCAATCAGCCCCAGCATTTT
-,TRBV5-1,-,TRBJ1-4,CASSLGTGTNEKLFF,TGCGCCAGCAGCTTGGGTACAGGCACTAATGAAAAACTGTTTTTT
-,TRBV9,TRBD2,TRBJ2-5,CASSPGLAGLTTQETQYF,TGTGCCAGCAGCCCGGGACTAGCGGGACTAACTACTCAAGAGACCCAGTACTTC
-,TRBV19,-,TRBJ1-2,CASNPGGPYYGYTF,TGTGCCAGTAATCCGGGAGGTCCCTACTATGGCTACACCTTC
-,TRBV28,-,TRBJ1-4,CASKQGAPNEKLFF,TGTGCCAGCAAACAAGGGGCTCCTAATGAAAAACTGTTTTTT
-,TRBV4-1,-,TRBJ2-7,CASSQVRVLAASYEQYF,TGCGCCAGCAGCCAAGTTCGAGTGCTAGCAGCATCCTACGAGCAGTACTTC
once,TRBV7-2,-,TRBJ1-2,CASSLGGQEGYTF,TGTGCCAGCAGCTTAGGGGGGCAGGAGGGCTACACCTTC
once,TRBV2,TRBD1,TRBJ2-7,CASDRTGEISYEQYF,TGTGCCAGCGATCGGACAGGGGAAATCTCCTACGAGCAGTACTTC
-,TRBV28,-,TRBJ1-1,CASSLPPRGGTEAFF,TGTGCCAGCAGCTTGCCGCCACGGGGGGGTACTGAAGCTTTCTTT
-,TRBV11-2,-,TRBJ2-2,CASSLGTHTGELFF,TGTGCCAGCAGCTTAGGGACACACACCGGGGAGCTGTTTTTT
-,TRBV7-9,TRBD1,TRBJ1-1,CASSLDTGTEKAFF,TGTGCCAGCAGCTTGGATACCGGGACAGAGAAAGCTTTCTTT
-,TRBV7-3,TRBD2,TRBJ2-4,CASSSPGLGDIQYF,TGTGCCAGCAGCTCGCCGGGACTAGGTGACATTCAGTACTTC
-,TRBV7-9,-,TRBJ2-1,CASSLVSGLTGYEQFF,TGTGCCAGCAGCTTAGTTTCGGGACTCACAGGCTATGAGCAGTTCTTC
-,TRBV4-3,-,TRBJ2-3,CASSQEPVGASTDTQYF,TGCGCCAGCAGCCAAGAGCCCGTAGGAGCTAGCACAGATACGCAGTATTTT
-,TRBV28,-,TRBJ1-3,CASTLPVFGNTIYF,TGTGCCAGCACCCTGCCGGTTTTCGGAAACACCATATATTTT
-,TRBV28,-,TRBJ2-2,CASSALGVGELFF,TGTGCCAGCAGTGCACTGGGAGTCGGGGAGCTGTTTTTT
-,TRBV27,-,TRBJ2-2,CASSRQRTGELFF,TGTGCCAGCAGCCGCCAGCGCACCGGGGAGCTGTTTTTT
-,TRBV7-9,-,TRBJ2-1,CASTPTRLELSNEQFF,TGTGCCAGCACTCCAACGAGACTAGAGTTGAGTAATGAGCAGTTCTTC
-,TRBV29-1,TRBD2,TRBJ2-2,CSVLAGGSGELFF,TGCAGCGTTTTAGCGGGAGGGAGCGGGGAGCTGTTTTTT
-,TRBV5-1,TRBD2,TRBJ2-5,CASSPGLAEETQYF,TGCGCCAGCAGCCCCGGACTAGCGGAAGAGACCCAGTACTTC
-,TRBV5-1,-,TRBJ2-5,CASNRRGETQYF,TGCGCCAGCAACCGGAGGGGAGAGACCCAGTACTTC
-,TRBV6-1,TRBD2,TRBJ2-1,CASSEAPLAGVNEQFF,TGTGCCAGCAGTGAAGCACCACTAGCGGGAGTAAATGAGCAGTTCTTC
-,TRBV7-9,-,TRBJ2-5,CASRQNSIETQYF,TGTGCCAGCAGACAAAACAGCATCGAGACCCAGTACTTC
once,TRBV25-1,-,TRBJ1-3,CASSEYGGSSGNTIYF,TGTGCCAGCAGTGAATACGGGGGGAGCTCTGGAAACACCATATATTTT
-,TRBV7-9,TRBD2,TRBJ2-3,CASSSWASGRETTDTQYF,TGTGCCAGCAGCTCGTGGGCTAGCGGGAGGGAAACCACAGATACGCAGTATTTT
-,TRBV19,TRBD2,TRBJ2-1,CATGREATYNEQFF,TGTGCCACCGGGCGGGAGGCCACCTACAATGAGCAGTTCTTC